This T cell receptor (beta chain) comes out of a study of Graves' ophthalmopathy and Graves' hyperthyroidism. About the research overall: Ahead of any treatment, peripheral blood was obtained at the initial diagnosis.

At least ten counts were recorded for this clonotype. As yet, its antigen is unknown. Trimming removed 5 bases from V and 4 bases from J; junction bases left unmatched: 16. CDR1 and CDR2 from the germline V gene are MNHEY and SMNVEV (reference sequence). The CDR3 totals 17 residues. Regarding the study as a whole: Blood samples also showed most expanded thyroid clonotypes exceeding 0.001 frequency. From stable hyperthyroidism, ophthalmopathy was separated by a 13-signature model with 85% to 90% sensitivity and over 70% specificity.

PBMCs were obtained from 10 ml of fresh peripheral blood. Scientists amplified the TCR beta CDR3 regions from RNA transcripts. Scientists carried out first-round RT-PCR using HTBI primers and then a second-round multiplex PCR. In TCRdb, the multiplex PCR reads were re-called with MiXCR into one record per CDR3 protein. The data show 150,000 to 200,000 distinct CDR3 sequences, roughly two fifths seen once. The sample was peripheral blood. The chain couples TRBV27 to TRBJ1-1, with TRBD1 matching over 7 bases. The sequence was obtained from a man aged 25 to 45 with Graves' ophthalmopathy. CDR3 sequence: CASSPRRGDSLGTEAFF. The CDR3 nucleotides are TGTGCCAGCAGTCCTCGACGGGGGGACAGCTTGGGCACTGAAGCTTTCTTT.